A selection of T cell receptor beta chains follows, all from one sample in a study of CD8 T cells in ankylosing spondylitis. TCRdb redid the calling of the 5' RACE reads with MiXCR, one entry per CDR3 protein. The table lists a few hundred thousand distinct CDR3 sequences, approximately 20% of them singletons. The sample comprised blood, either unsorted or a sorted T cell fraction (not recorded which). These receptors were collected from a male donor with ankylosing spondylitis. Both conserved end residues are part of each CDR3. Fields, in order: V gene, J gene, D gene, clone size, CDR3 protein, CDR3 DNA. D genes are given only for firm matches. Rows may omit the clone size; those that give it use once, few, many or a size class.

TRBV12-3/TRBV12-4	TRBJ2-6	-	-	CASSHLGSGANVLTF	TGTGCCAGCAGCCACCTGGGGTCTGGGGCCAACGTCCTGACTTTC
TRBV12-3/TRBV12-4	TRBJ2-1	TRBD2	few	CASSLRTSGIEFF	TGTGCCAGCAGTTTACGGACTAGCGGGATAGAGTTCTTC
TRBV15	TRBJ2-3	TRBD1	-	CATSREGGAATDTQYF	TGTGCCACCAGCAGAGAAGGGGGCGCAGCCACAGATACGCAGTATTTT
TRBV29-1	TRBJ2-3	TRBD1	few	CSVRRQGKMDTQYF	TGCAGCGTTAGACGACAGGGGAAAATGGATACGCAGTATTTT
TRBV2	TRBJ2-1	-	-	CASTQQDFLVNEQFF	TGTGCCAGCACCCAACAGGACTTCTTGGTAAATGAGCAGTTCTTC
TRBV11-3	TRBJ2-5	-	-	CASSLRWGDQETQYF	TGTGCCAGCAGCTTGAGGTGGGGAGACCAAGAGACCCAGTACTTC
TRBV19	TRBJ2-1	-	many	CASTNGGYNEQFF	TGTGCCAGTACGAATGGTGGATACAATGAGCAGTTCTTC
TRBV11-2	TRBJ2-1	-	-	CASSVLGPPGRSFNEQFF	TGTGCCAGCAGCGTACTAGGTCCCCCGGGACGATCCTTTAATGAGCAGTTCTTC
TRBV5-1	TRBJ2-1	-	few	CASSLTLQGYNEQFF	TGCGCCAGCAGCTTGACTCTTCAGGGCTACAATGAGCAGTTCTTC
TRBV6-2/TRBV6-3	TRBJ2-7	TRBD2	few	CASSYVASGSYEQYF	TGTGCCAGCAGTTACGTTGCTAGCGGGAGTTACGAGCAGTACTTC
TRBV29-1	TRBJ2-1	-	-	CSVRVTSSYNEQFF	TGCAGCGTTCGCGTCACTAGCTCCTACAATGAGCAGTTCTTC
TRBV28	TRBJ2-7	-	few	CASSLQGGVEQYF	TGTGCCAGCAGTCTCCAGGGGGGAGTCGAGCAGTACTTC
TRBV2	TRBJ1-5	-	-	CASSEGRGNQPQHF	TGTGCCAGCAGTGAGGGACGGGGCAATCAGCCCCAGCATTTT
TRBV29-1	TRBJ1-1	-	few	CSVGGGLDTEAFF	TGCAGCGTTGGAGGGGGGTTGGACACTGAAGCTTTCTTT
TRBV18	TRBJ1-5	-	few	CASSEGGNQPQHF	TGTGCCAGCTCGGAAGGGGGGAATCAGCCCCAGCATTTT
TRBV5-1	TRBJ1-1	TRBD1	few	CASSLGSGGDF	TGCGCCAGCAGCTTGGGGTCAGGGGGGGACTTT
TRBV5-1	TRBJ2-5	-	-	CASSLGINQETQYF	TGCGCCAGCAGCTTGGGTATAAACCAGGAGACCCAGTACTTC
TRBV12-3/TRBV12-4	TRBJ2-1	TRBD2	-	CASNPGTSGPNNEQFF	TGTGCCAGCAACCCCGGGACTAGCGGGCCCAACAATGAGCAGTTCTTC
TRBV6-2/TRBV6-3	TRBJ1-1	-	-	CASSYPRDEAFF	TGTGCCAGCAGTTACCCCAGGGATGAAGCTTTCTTT
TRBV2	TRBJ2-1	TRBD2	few	CASRGTSGRSPTLFNEQFF	TGTGCCAGCAGGGGGACTAGCGGGAGATCCCCTACATTGTTCAATGAGCAGTTCTTC